The source of this TCR beta chain is a study of neurological immune-mediated disorders. General study points: Sharing of CDR3 amino acid sequences among expanded clones across subjects was absent, suggesting private repertoires in all groups.

The CDR3 covers 15 residues. Germline CDR1 and CDR2: LNHNV and YYDKDF (reference sequence). The sample holds many counts of this clonotype. The antigen is undetermined. The junction and the germline gene differ at one end; a read error may be behind it. TCRdb re-analysed the 5' RACE reads in MiXCR, keeping a single row per CDR3 protein. Of about 40,000 distinct CDR3 sequences listed, about 2.5% are singletons. Sequenced sample: PBMCs. The rearrangement joins TRBV15 to TRBJ1-6; the D gene is possibly TRBD1 (5 bases). This TCR derives from a middle-aged man with multiple sclerosis. CDR3 region: CATSRDRGGNSPLNF. The CDR3 coding sequence is TGTGCCACCAGCAGAGATCGGGGCGGAAATTCACCCCTCAATTTT.